These T cell receptor beta chains were read from a single sample in a study of metastatic and nonmetastatic thyroid tumors. TCRdb reassembled clones from the PCR reads with MiXCR. This table holds tens of thousands of clones, approximately 24% found once. Material: tumor tissue. Source of these receptors: a female donor with papillary thyroid cancer or a benign thyroid nodule (not recorded which). Some clones in this sample may be carry-over from other donors' samples. Each CDR3 is given with its conserved first and last residue. Each record gives: D gene, clone size, V gene, J gene, CDR3 protein, CDR3 DNA. D genes are given only for firm matches. Not every row has a clone size; where given, it reads once, few, many or a size class.

TRBD1	NA	TRBV9	TRBJ2-3	CAISVGGGSGTDTQYF	TGTGCCATCAGCGTAGGGGGCGGTAGTGGCACAGATACGCAGTATTTT
NA	many	TRBV29-1	TRBJ2-2	CSVEGVGELFF	TGCAGCGTTGAGGGTGTCGGGGAGCTGTTTTTT
TRBD2	NA	TRBV7-3	TRBJ2-2	CASSLSPLAGGPAAGELFF	TGTGCCAGCAGCTTAAGCCCACTAGCGGGAGGGCCAGCCGCCGGGGAGCTGTTTTTT
NA	many	TRBV12-3/TRBV12-4	TRBJ2-5	CASSLSLAGETQYF	TGTGCCAGCAGTCTTTCTTTAGCTGGGGAGACCCAGTACTTC
TRBD2	few	TRBV19	TRBJ2-7	CASSISGSNYEQYF	TGTGCCAGTAGTATTAGCGGGAGTAACTACGAGCAGTACTTC
TRBD1	few	TRBV27	TRBJ1-2	CASSSSAGTGNGYTF	TGTGCCAGCAGTTCCTCCGCCGGGACAGGGAATGGCTACACCTTC
NA	many	TRBV28	TRBJ1-4	CASSWGRTNEKLFF	TGTGCCAGCAGTTGGGGGAGGACTAATGAAAAACTGTTTTTT
TRBD2	NA	TRBV6-4	TRBJ2-1	CASSYRAFGLAYNEQFF	TGTGCCAGCAGTTACAGAGCTTTTGGACTAGCCTACAATGAGCAGTTCTTC
NA	many	TRBV6-1	TRBJ2-4	CASTLNREGAKNIQYF	TGTGCCAGCACCTTGAACAGGGAGGGTGCCAAAAACATTCAGTACTTC
TRBD2	NA	TRBV6-2/TRBV6-3	TRBJ2-3	CASSYDLRTSGRADTQYF	TGTGCCAGCAGTTACGACCTACGGACTAGCGGGAGGGCAGATACGCAGTATTTT